This T cell receptor (beta chain) was recovered during a study of identical twins. Study-level results: Beta out-of-frame twin sharing showed a weaker excess. Within monozygotic twins, out-of-frame TCR alpha sharing was underestimated by the models. With abundant cord blood beta clonotypes, insertions were fewer; memory repertoires showed no such pattern.

V was clipped by 7 bases and J by 6 bases, with 22 bases between them. CDR1 and CDR2 (germline): MNHEY, SVGEGT. This CDR3 has 17 residues. On this clonotype itself: Its antigen is undetermined.

TCRdb redid the calling of the 5' RACE reads with MiXCR, one entry per CDR3 protein. This sample has around 650,000 distinct CDR3 sequences, with under 8.5% found just once. These data also featured in a second study, about yellow fever vaccine responses in identical twins.

Sequencing was done on a sample of PBMCs. The clonotype comes from a woman between 18 and 29 years old in good health. The chain recombines TRBV6-2 or TRBV6-3 with TRBJ1-6; tentative D call: TRBD1 (6 bases). CDR3 bases: TGTGCCAGCACCCGTCTCACAGGGTCCTTGGGTAATTCACCCCTCCACTTT. As protein: CASTRLTGSLGNSPLHF.